This is a list of T cell receptor beta chains from one sample in a study of monozygotic twins with inflammatory bowel disease. Reanalyzing the 5' RACE reads, TCRdb keeps one entry per CDR3 protein, without DNA. The sample data list 200,000 to 250,000 distinct CDR3 sequences. The sample comprised blood. The receptors were gathered from a human donor with ulcerative colitis or Crohn's disease, or a healthy co-twin of an affected twin (not recorded which). Each CDR3 is given with its conserved first and last residue. The order of the fields is V gene, J gene, CDR3 protein.

TRBV12-3/TRBV12-4	TRBJ2-1	CASSRTSGGVNEQFF
TRBV7-9	TRBJ2-7	CASSYGQYEQYF
TRBV4-3	TRBJ1-2	CASSQLTGFYGYTF
TRBV7-2	TRBJ2-7	CASSNGGRMYF
TRBV11-2	TRBJ2-1	CASSPRLAGGPRNEQFF
TRBV6-5	TRBJ2-1	CASSSGLLRFF
TRBV7-6	TRBJ2-3	CASSLSQGNTDTQYF
TRBV27	TRBJ2-7	CASSFGLAYEQYF
TRBV19	TRBJ1-5	CASSATGAANQPQHF
TRBV18	TRBJ1-1	CASSPFVSSFNTEAFF
TRBV12-3/TRBV12-4	TRBJ2-5	CASSLGAEGETQYF
TRBV6-5	TRBJ1-5	CASSQKVYQPQHF
TRBV18	TRBJ1-5	CASSSYWDQPQHF
TRBV5-1	TRBJ1-1	CASSTSQNTEAFF
TRBV29-1	TRBJ2-5	CSVGPPYQETQYF
TRBV4-2	TRBJ1-1	CASSPRPGQTNTEAFF
TRBV5-1	TRBJ1-5	CASSPGPRFSGNQPQHF
TRBV27	TRBJ2-7	CASSLYGSSYEQYF
TRBV6-6	TRBJ2-1	CASSSPTLADEQFF
TRBV28	TRBJ2-3	CASSLTRGVDTQYF
TRBV6-5	TRBJ2-2	CASSYPQRQSGELFF
TRBV20-1	TRBJ2-2	CSVSGRAANTGELFF
TRBV5-1	TRBJ2-3	CASSLDRGDTDTQYF
TRBV18	TRBJ2-5	CASESRGEETQYF
TRBV6-2/TRBV6-3	TRBJ1-5	CASSNQGRGTNQPQHF
TRBV10-3	TRBJ2-1	CAISGTGDAYNEQFF
TRBV10-3	TRBJ2-7	CAISEDYEQYF
TRBV12-3/TRBV12-4	TRBJ2-7	CASSSRQVIAYEQYF
TRBV7-8	TRBJ2-6	CASSPFSGSNSGANVLTF
TRBV3-1	TRBJ2-7	CASSQSGTGKPYEQYF
TRBV5-6	TRBJ2-7	CASSFPQNAYEQYF
TRBV6-5	TRBJ2-3	CASSRDPTDTQYF
TRBV3-1	TRBJ2-7	CASSQWGQGGPYEQYF
TRBV19	TRBJ1-1	CASHPFAGVFTEAFF
TRBV6-1	TRBJ1-2	CASNLRGPLYGYTF
TRBV5-1	TRBJ2-3	CASSLLKESGRSVTDTQYF
TRBV5-1	TRBJ2-2	CASSFGGSSELFF
TRBV4-1	TRBJ1-6	CASSQDPRGFSNSPLHF
TRBV20-1	TRBJ2-7	CSAAGESSYEQYF
TRBV5-6	TRBJ2-3	CASSAPSGGTDTQYF
TRBV29-1	TRBJ2-7	CSVASVAEQYF
TRBV29-1	TRBJ2-1	CSGRQGLVNEQFF
TRBV4-1	TRBJ2-3	CASSQDFTSTGWTDTQYF